Shown below are 18 T cell receptor beta chains from a single sample sequenced in a study of CD8 T cells in ankylosing spondylitis. One entry per CDR3 protein results from TCRdb running MiXCR on the 5' RACE reads. This table has under 850,000 distinct CDR3 sequences, 19% appearing once. These receptors are not linked to any known antigen. Study-level points and caveats: Characteristic, it appeared, of ankylosing spondylitis blood was a TCR beta motif of 7 or 8 highly homologous variants.

The sequenced sample was blood, either unsorted or a sorted T cell fraction (not recorded which). Receptors originate from a male donor with ankylosing spondylitis.

This clonotype was counted ten times or more. This chain joins TRBV9 and TRBJ1-3, with 7 nucleotides matching TRBD1. Germline CDR1 SGDLS, CDR2 YYNGEE. The CDR3 runs 15 residues. The V segment lost 2 bases and the J segment 4 bases; nucleotides outside the gene matches: 6. The CDR3: CASSVTGQLGNTIYF. DNA for the CDR3: TGTGCCAGCAGCGTGACGGGACAGTTAGGAAACACCATATATTTT.

This clonotype was counted only a few times. The chain combines TRBV5-1 with TRBJ1-1; 8 positions agree with TRBD1. Germline V gene sequence: CDR1 SGHRS, CDR2 YFSETQ. The CDR3 runs 17 residues. The V gene end was trimmed by 2 bases and the J gene end by 0 bases; junction bases not matched to a gene: 9. The DNA for the CDR3 is TGCGCCAGCAGCTTTGGACCCGGACAGGGTGTGAACACTGAAGCTTTCTTT. This codes for CASSFGPGQGVNTEAFF.

The CDR3 region has the DNA TGCAGCGTTGGTAAGAGGATCCAAGAGACCCAGTACTTC. Residues: CSVGKRIQETQYF. The chain has TRBV29-1 and TRBJ2-5; unclear D gene. The CDR3 length is 13 residues. V dropped 4 bases and J dropped 1 base, with 10 bases sitting between them. CDR1 and CDR2 (germline): SQVTM, ANQGSEA.

This clonotype was detected a few times. The chain recombines TRBV24-1 with TRBJ2-7; D ambiguous. Germline V gene data show CDR1 as KGHDR and CDR2 as SFDVKD. The CDR3 totals 11 residues. With 0 bases removed from V and 13 bases from J, the gap between germline ends came to 9 bases. The CDR3 nucleotides are TGTGCCACCAGTGATTTGGATGTCTACTACTTC. Translated, it gives CATSDLDVYYF.

J is TRBJ2-5 and V is TRBV10-2; D might be TRBD1 (5 bases). The germline CDR1 and CDR2 sequences are WSHSY and SAAADI. Trimming stripped 3 bases from V and 5 bases from J, with 10 bases between. The CDR3 is 13 amino acids. CDR3 DNA: TGCGCCAGCAGTGAATGGCAGGGTGAGACCCAGTACTTC. Translated: CASSEWQGETQYF.

This clonotype was detected a few times. The V gene is TRBV4-1, the J gene TRBJ2-7, with D perhaps TRBD2 (5 bases). The CDR3 totals 14 residues. Trimming shortened V by 3 bases and J by 6 bases, and 15 bases separated the two germline ends. In germline, CDR1 is MGHRA, CDR2 YSYEKL. The CDR3 reads CASSHRVPTSEQYF. The CDR3 bases are TGCGCCAGCAGCCACCGGGTCCCCACTAGCGAGCAGTACTTC.

This clonotype was counted only a few times. This chain uses TRBV24-1 with TRBJ2-1; TRBD1 agrees at 9 bases. CDR1 is KGHDR, CDR2 SFDVKD, per germline. Germline trimming cut 4 bases from V and 6 bases from J; bases unmatched to any gene: 3. The CDR3 contains 14 residues. Here the CDR3 reads CATSEGTGFNEQFF. The CDR3 DNA follows: TGTGCCACCAGTGAAGGGACAGGGTTCAATGAGCAGTTCTTC.

This chain links TRBV4-1 with TRBJ2-5; D is ambiguous. The CDR3 is 14 residues long. Germline CDR1 reads MGHRA; CDR2 reads YSYEKL. V was clipped by 4 bases and J by 5 bases, with 14 bases between them. CDR3 in amino acids: CASSPILDDETQYF. The DNA of the CDR3 is TGCGCCAGCAGCCCAATCCTAGATGATGAGACCCAGTACTTC.

This clonotype was counted a few times. The chain carries TRBV28 and TRBJ1-3; possible D gene TRBD1, 6 bases. The V gene lost 7 bases and the J gene lost 4 bases, with 17 bases spanning the gap. Germline lookup yields CDR1 MDHEN and CDR2 SYDVKM. The CDR3 is 15 residues long. CDR3 amino acids: CASNLRGGQGNTIYF. The DNA for the CDR3 is TGTGCCAGCAATCTGAGGGGGGGACAAGGAAACACCATATATTTT.

The chain recombines TRBV12-3 or TRBV12-4 with TRBJ1-4, with TRBD1 as a possible D gene (5 bases). The ends were cut back, 2 bases at V and 8 bases at J, with 12 bases in the middle. The CDR3 consists of 14 residues. The CDR3 nucleotides are TGTGCCAGCAGTTTACCCAGTGGGGGGGAAAAACTGTTTTTT. Its translation is CASSLPSGGEKLFF.

The chain couples TRBV5-1 to TRBJ2-3; D is perhaps TRBD2 (5 bases). Between the trimmed V and J ends, which lost 4 bases and 2 bases, there was a span of 11 bases. This CDR3 is built from 14 residues. Germline CDR1 is SGHRS and CDR2 is YFSETQ. The CDR3: CASSPYRDTDTQYF. In nucleotides, the CDR3 is TGCGCCAGCAGCCCCTACCGGGACACAGATACGCAGTATTTT.

This chain connects TRBV12-3 or TRBV12-4 to TRBJ1-4; D not certain. This CDR3 has 18 residues. Trimming shortened V by 6 bases and J by 8 bases, and 28 bases separated the two germline ends. The CDR3 DNA reads TGTGCCAGCAGCCCCAGAGGGATTTTCGGATCTGAGAGGGAAAAACTGTTTTTT. Translated: CASSPRGIFGSEREKLFF.

This rearrangement joins TRBV5-8 to TRBJ2-6; 8 bases align to TRBD1. Germline assignment: CDR1 SGHTS and CDR2 YDEGEE. The CDR3 is 16 residues long. J was trimmed by 0 bases and V by 7 bases; bases with no gene match: 6. In nucleotides, the CDR3 is TGTGCCAGCCGGGACAGGCGGGGCTCTGGGGCCAACGTCCTGACTTTC. Translating gives CASRDRRGSGANVLTF.

The table lists this clonotype with a few counts. The chain combines TRBV7-2 with TRBJ2-7; unclear D gene. The germline V and J ends were trimmed by 5 bases and 6 bases, with 17 bases remaining between them. Germline V gene lookup returns CDR1 SGHTA and CDR2 FQGNSA. The CDR3 runs to 14 residues. The CDR3 loop is CASSPQRQGAEQYF. CDR3 bases: TGTGCCAGCAGCCCCCAGCGCCAAGGTGCCGAGCAGTACTTC.

The chain couples TRBV6-1 to TRBJ2-1; 8 bases are shared with TRBD1. The CDR3 runs 15 residues. CDR1 and CDR2 (germline): MNHNS, SASEGT. Trimming cost V 5 bases and J 5 bases; bases outside gene matches: 8. Here the CDR3 DNA reads TGTGCCAGCAGTCTCACGGACAGGGCCCACAATGAGCAGTTCTTC. Protein product: CASSLTDRAHNEQFF.

The chain links TRBV12-3 or TRBV12-4 to TRBJ2-5, with 7 positions matching TRBD2. This CDR3 spans 12 amino acids. V was pared by 6 bases and J by 14 bases, with 12 bases of the junction left unmatched. CDR3 coding DNA: TGTGCCAGCAGCAAACGTCTGGCGGGGGTATACTTC. It translates to CASSKRLAGVYF.

In this sample, this clonotype turned up a few times. DNA for the CDR3: TGTGCCAGCAGACGGGACTCCTCTACCGGGGAGCTGTTTTTT. The encoded protein is CASRRDSSTGELFF. The V and J genes are TRBV3-1 and TRBJ2-2, with a weak D call TRBD2 (6 bases). V lost 6 bases and J 5 bases, leaving 13 bases between the germline ends. In germline, CDR1 is LGHDT, CDR2 YNNKEL (reference sequence). The CDR3 is 14 residues long.

This clonotype was picked up a small number of times. The chain has TRBV7-3 and TRBJ2-1; 7 nucleotides agree with TRBD2. CDR3 length equals 15 residues. V gave up 5 bases and J gave up 10 bases; unmatched junction bases: 14. The germline gives CDR1 SGHTA, CDR2 FQGTGA. This chain's CDR3 is CASSPSGVAEGEQFF. In DNA form, the CDR3 reads TGTGCCAGCAGCCCCAGCGGGGTGGCTGAAGGCGAGCAGTTCTTC.